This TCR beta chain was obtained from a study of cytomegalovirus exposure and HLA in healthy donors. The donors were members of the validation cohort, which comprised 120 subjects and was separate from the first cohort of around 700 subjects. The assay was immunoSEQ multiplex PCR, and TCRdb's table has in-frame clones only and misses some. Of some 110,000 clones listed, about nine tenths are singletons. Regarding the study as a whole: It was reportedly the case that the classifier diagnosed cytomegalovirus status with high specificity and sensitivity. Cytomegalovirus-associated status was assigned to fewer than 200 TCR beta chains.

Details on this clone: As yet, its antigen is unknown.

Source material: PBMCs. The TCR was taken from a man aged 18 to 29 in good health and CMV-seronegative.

The CDR3, as DNA: TGTGCCAGCAGCTTAGAACAGAACACTGAAGCTTTCTTT. Protein: CASSLEQNTEAFF. This chain links TRBV7-7 with TRBJ1-1; no clear D gene. The V end was cut by 1 base, the J end by 1 base, with 4 bases between. Germline CDR1 is SSHAT and CDR2 is FNYEAQ (reference sequence). This CDR3 contains 13 residues.